Listed below are T cell receptor beta chains from one sample, sequenced in a study of T cell repertoires in cytomegalovirus infection. TCRdb re-called the reads through MiXCR, storing one row per CDR3 protein. Of around 570,000 distinct CDR3 sequences in the sample, roughly 43% were seen once. Antigens of these TCRs are unknown. The source material was cultured PBMCs, sampled from culture after CMV antigen stimulation. These TCRs come from a human donor in good health (CMV status not recorded). Some clones in this sample may be carry-over from other donors' samples. Both conserved end residues are part of each CDR3.

V,J,CDR3
TRBV12-3/TRBV12-4,TRBJ1-1,CASTLNTNTEAFF
TRBV20-1,TRBJ2-5,CSASSGMLETQYF
TRBV6-8,TRBJ2-5,CASSYGQGGIETQYF
TRBV7-2,TRBJ1-4,CASSARRVGEKLFF
TRBV10-3,TRBJ2-1,CAIGGTHFHEQFF
TRBV19,TRBJ2-1,CASSVLAGSGNEQFF
TRBV6-1,TRBJ2-6,CASSEDSSGANVLTF
TRBV6-1,TRBJ2-7,CASSPPAPYEQYF
TRBV4-3,TRBJ2-2,CASSQGIANTGELFF
TRBV2,TRBJ2-2,CASRGDRYTGELFF
TRBV4-2,TRBJ2-1,CASSPRRGTNDEQFF
TRBV7-4,TRBJ1-3,CAITRTDSSGNTIYF
TRBV7-6,TRBJ1-5,CASSSTDRGIKPQHF
TRBV12-3/TRBV12-4,TRBJ2-1,CASSPGLAYEQFF